These 14 T cell receptor beta chains share one sample of origin, sequenced in a study of beta chain features in type 1 diabetes. Study-level findings and limits: Moderate but significant shortening of TCRB CDR3s was recorded in all four CD4+ subsets from Type 1 diabetes patients.

Isolated RNA was reverse transcribed in full, so expressed TCRB transcripts were sequenced. Sequenced by immunoSEQ multiplex PCR; TCRdb stores in-frame clones only, minus some. Here the sample spans more than 550,000 clones, about 14% being singletons. Their recognized antigens are unknown. The material sequenced was naive CD4+ T cells from blood. Every receptor here comes from a man between 18 and 35 years old with type 1 diabetes.

A few counts support this clone. The chain has TRBV5-4 and TRBJ2-5; perhaps TRBD2 as D (5 bases). Trimming removed 1 base from V and 5 bases from J, with 12 bases in between. The CDR3 length is 14 residues. The germline CDR1 and CDR2 sequences are SGHNT and YYREEE (reference sequence). The CDR3 loop is CASSLITTRETQYF. Here the CDR3 DNA reads TGTGCCAGCAGCTTGATAACTACTAGGGAGACCCAGTACTTC.

The chain is built from TRBV25-1 and TRBJ1-1, with D possibly TRBD1 on 5 matching bases. The V and J ends lost 3 bases and 3 bases respectively, with 14 bases between them. CDR3 length: 15 residues. The germline V gene has CDR1 MGHDK and CDR2 SYGVNS. The CDR3 region is CASSDPREGDTEAFF. The CDR3 bases are TGTGCCAGCAGTGATCCCAGGGAAGGGGACACTGAAGCTTTCTTT.

This clone has only a few counts. The J gene is TRBJ1-1, the V gene TRBV5-1; maybe TRBD1 (5 bases). The V gene's germline CDR1 is SGHRS and CDR2 YFSETQ. The CDR3 has 15 residues. Trimming cost V 3 bases and J 4 bases, with 16 bases left between them. This CDR3 is CASSSSGTVATEAFF. DNA of the CDR3: TGCGCCAGCAGCTCCTCCGGGACGGTGGCCACTGAAGCTTTCTTT.

J is TRBJ1-2 and V is TRBV28, with D possibly being TRBD1 (6 bases). This CDR3 has 13 residues. Trimming cost V 10 bases and J 4 bases, with 16 bases left between them. CDR1 and CDR2 (germline): MDHEN, SYDVKM. The CDR3: CATRQEIGYGYTF. The CDR3 region has the DNA TGTGCCACCCGACAGGAGATAGGCTATGGCTACACCTTC.

There are a few counts of this clone. The chain links TRBV30 to TRBJ2-1; weak D call: TRBD1 (6 bases). V was cut by 0 bases and J by 10 bases, with 13 bases left in between. Germline V gene lookup returns CDR1 GTSNPN and CDR2 SVGIG (reference sequence). The CDR3 is made up of 13 amino acids. The CDR3 DNA is TGTGCCTGGAGTGTAACAGGGCCAGGGGAGCAGTTCTTC. This sequence encodes CAWSVTGPGEQFF.

This clone was seen a few times. The rearrangement uses TRBV10-3 and TRBJ2-7; 10 positions agree with TRBD1. The CDR3 spans 14 residues. V dropped 10 bases and J dropped 5; count of bases not matched to a gene: 11. Germline-derived CDR1 and CDR2 are ENHRY and SYGVKD. CDR3 sequence: CATEPGQGMNEQYF. As DNA, the CDR3 is TGTGCCACAGAACCGGGACAGGGGATGAACGAGCAGTACTTC.

This clone has more than one count but fewer than ten. Distinct nucleotide sequences in the sample also encode this CDR3. The chain employs TRBV5-1 and TRBJ2-5, with D unclear. The V gene's germline CDR1 is SGHRS and CDR2 YFSETQ. V lost 0 bases and J lost 5, with 8 bases in between. The CDR3 sequence is 13 residues long. The CDR3 nucleotides read TGCGCCAGCAGCTTGGGTGTAGGGGAGACCCAGTACTTC. It specifies CASSLGVGETQYF.

The chain employs TRBV7-9 and TRBJ1-2; D is unresolved. With 6 bases removed from V and 2 bases from J, the gap between germline ends came to 16 bases. Per the germline V gene, CDR1 is SEHNR and CDR2 is FQNEAQ (reference sequence). This CDR3 has 15 amino acids. CDR3 loop: CASSPPTGTNYGYTF. In nucleotides, the CDR3 is TGTGCCAGCAGTCCTCCGACCGGTACGAACTATGGCTACACCTTC.

This clone was recorded a few times. This chain links TRBV18 with TRBJ1-3; TRBD1 agrees at 7 bases. The CDR3 is 15 residues long. V was pared by 2 bases and J by 0 bases, with 1 base of the junction left unmatched. From germline, CDR1 is KGHSH and CDR2 LQKENI. The CDR3 is CASSPTGASGNTIYF. The CDR3 DNA follows: TGTGCCAGCTCACCAACAGGGGCCTCTGGAAACACCATATATTTT. The whole variable domain, filled in from reference TRBV18 and TRBJ1-3, reads NAGVMQNPRHLVRRRGQEARLRCSPMKGHSHVYWYRQLPEEGLKFMVYLQKENIIDESGMPKERFSAEFPKEGPSILRIQQVVRGDSAAYFCASSPTGASGNTIYFGEGSWLTVV.

This clone was found a few times. This chain uses TRBV19 with TRBJ1-2; tentatively, D is TRBD1 (5 bases). The CDR3 has 15 amino acids. V lost 5 bases to trimming and J lost 2 bases, with 15 bases between them. Germline V gene lookup returns CDR1 LNHDA and CDR2 SQIVND (reference sequence). The CDR3: CASSVGAPGNYGYTF. Written as DNA, the CDR3 is TGTGCCAGTAGTGTCGGGGCCCCCGGCAACTATGGCTACACCTTC.

The V gene is TRBV4-1, the J gene TRBJ2-3; 9 bases match TRBD2. This CDR3 region has 17 residues. J was trimmed by 6 bases and V by 3 bases; bases with no gene match: 13. The germline V gene encodes CDR1 MGHRA and CDR2 YSYEKL. DNA for the CDR3: TGCGCCAGCAGCCAGACCCATTCTAGCGGGGACCAGGATACGCAGTATTTT. Translation: CASSQTHSSGDQDTQYF.

In this sample, this clone turned up a few times. The junction departs from the called germline gene at one end, perhaps through a read error. The gene calls are TRBV10-3 and TRBJ2-1, with unresolved D. CDR1 is ENHRY, CDR2 SYGVKD, per germline. This CDR3 has 13 residues. The DNA of the CDR3 is TGTGCCAGCAGTTACCGCGCTTGGAATGAGCAGTTCTTC. It codes for CASSYRAWNEQFF.

This clone was picked up a small number of times. CDR3 loop: CASILDSGNTIYF. CDR3 DNA sequence: TGTGCCAGCATTCTGGACTCTGGAAACACCATATATTTT. The genes are TRBV6-6 and TRBJ1-3; D remains unclear. Trimming left V 7 bases short and J 0 bases short, with 7 bases between. This CDR3 region has 13 residues. CDR1 and CDR2 from the germline V gene are MNHNY and SVGAGI (reference sequence).

This clone was counted a few times. The chain is built from TRBV28 and TRBJ2-3; the D is unclear. V was shortened by 5 bases and J by 3 bases, with 9 bases between the two germline ends. The CDR3 sequence is 13 residues long. Germline V lookup: CDR1 MDHEN, CDR2 SYDVKM. The CDR3 loop reads CASSITGTDTQYF. CDR3 in DNA: TGTGCCAGCAGTATAACGGGTACAGATACGCAGTATTTT.